This TCR beta chain was identified during a study of T-cell reconstitution after alpha-beta-depleted transplantation in children. Broader study findings: The study traced high day-60 TCRbeta diversity in some patients to surviving recipient T cells and thymic progenitors. Most T-cell counts and diversity one year after the transplant came from T cells that were newly produced.

Preparation of the TCRbeta library was carried out with unique molecular identifiers. Each CDR3 protein is one row after TCRdb ran MiXCR on the PCR reads. Seen here are roughly 670,000 distinct CDR3 sequences, about an eighth observed once, and the top ten hold about 0.79%. Details on this clonotype: What it binds is unknown.

The CDR3 sequence is 14 residues long. CDR1 SQVTM and CDR2 ANQGSEA come from the germline V gene. Trimming took off 3 bases at V and 4 bases at J, with 12 bases between the two ends. This chain links TRBV29-1 with TRBJ2-2, with no clear D. The source material was PBMCs, sampled before TCRalphabeta/CD19-depleted stem cell transplant. The TCR was taken from a girl aged 2 to 9 with congenital amegakaryocytic thrombocytopenia, due to receive a stem cell transplant. CDR3 sequence reads: CSVEVVAATGELFF. The CDR3 coding sequence is TGCAGCGTTGAGGTGGTAGCAGCCACCGGGGAGCTGTTTTTT.